This T cell receptor (beta chain) is drawn from a study of vaccination and CD4 T cells after COVID-19. A note on this clonotype: Its antigen is unknown.

Indicated treatment: roughly 11-day PBMC culture with coronavirus spike peptide pools or control peptides (ViraFEST assay). Via ViraFEST, peptide pools expanded antigen-specific T cells before TCR sequencing. Peptide pools at approximately 10 ug/ml and IL-2 at around 10 IU/ml were added to cultures of around 1.9 million PBMCs per well. Researchers used the Oncomine TCR Beta short-read assay to sequence DNA from cultured CD4+ T cells. TCRdb re-called the PCR reads with MiXCR, one entry per CDR3 protein. The table has about 19,000 distinct CDR3 sequences, around two thirds seen once; the top ten hold approximately 6%. The clonotype comes from a human donor who had recovered from COVID-19. Material for sequencing was CD4+ T cells from blood, cultured in vitro.

The DNA of the CDR3 is TGTGCCAGCAGTTTGAGGAGTCAGCCCCAGCATTTT. It encodes CASSLRSQPQHF. This chain uses TRBV28 with TRBJ1-5, with D hard to call. The CDR3 has 12 amino acids. The V end lost 3 bases, the J end lost 6 bases, and 6 bases lay between the germline ends. Germline-derived CDR1 and CDR2 are MDHEN and SYDVKM.